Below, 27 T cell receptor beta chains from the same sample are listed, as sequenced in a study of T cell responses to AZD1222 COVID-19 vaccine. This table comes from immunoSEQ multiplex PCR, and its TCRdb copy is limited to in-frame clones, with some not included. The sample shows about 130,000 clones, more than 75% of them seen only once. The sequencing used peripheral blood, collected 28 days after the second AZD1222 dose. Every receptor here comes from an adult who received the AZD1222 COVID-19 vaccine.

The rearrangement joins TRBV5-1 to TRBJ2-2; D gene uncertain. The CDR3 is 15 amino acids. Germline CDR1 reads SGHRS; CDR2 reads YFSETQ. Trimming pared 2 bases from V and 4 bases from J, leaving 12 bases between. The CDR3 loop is CASSFGPSGTGELFF. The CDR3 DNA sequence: TGCGCCAGCAGCTTTGGGCCCTCGGGCACCGGGGAGCTGTTTTTT.

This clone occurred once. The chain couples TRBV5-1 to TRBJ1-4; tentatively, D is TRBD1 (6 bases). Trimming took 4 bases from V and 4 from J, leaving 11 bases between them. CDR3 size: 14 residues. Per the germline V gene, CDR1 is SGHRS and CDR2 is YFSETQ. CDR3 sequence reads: CASSPGQLNEKLFF. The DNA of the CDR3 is TGCGCCAGCAGCCCCGGACAGCTTAATGAAAAACTGTTTTTT.

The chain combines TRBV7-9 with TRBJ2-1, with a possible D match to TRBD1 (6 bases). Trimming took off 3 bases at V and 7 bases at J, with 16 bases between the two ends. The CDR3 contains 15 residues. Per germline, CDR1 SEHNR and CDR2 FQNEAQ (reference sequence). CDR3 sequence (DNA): TGTGCCAGCAGCTTTACGTCTTTAAGGGGGAATGAGCAGTTCTTC. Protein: CASSFTSLRGNEQFF.

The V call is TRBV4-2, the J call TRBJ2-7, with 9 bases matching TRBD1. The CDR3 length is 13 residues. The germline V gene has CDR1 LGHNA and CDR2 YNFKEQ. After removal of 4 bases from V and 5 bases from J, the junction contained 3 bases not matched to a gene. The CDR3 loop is CASSRDREHEQYF. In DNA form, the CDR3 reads TGTGCCAGCAGCCGGGACAGGGAGCACGAGCAGTACTTC.

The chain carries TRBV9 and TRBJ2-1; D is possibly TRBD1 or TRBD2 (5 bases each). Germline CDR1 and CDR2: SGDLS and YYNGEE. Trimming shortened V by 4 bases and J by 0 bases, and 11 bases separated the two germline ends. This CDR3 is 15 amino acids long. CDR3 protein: CASSPREISYNEQFF. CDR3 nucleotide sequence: TGTGCCAGCAGCCCCAGGGAGATCTCCTACAATGAGCAGTTCTTC.

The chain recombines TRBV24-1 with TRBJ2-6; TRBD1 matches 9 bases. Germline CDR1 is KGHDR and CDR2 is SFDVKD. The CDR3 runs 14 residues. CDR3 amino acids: CTPGTGFGANVLTF. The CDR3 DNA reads TGTACTCCGGGGACAGGGTTTGGGGCCAACGTCCTGACTTTC.

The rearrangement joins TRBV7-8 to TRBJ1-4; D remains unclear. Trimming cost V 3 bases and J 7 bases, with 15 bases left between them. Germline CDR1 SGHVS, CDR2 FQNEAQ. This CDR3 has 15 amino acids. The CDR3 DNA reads TGTGCCAGCAGCTTTAACGGAGCTTTAGGTGAAAAACTGTTTTTT. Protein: CASSFNGALGEKLFF.

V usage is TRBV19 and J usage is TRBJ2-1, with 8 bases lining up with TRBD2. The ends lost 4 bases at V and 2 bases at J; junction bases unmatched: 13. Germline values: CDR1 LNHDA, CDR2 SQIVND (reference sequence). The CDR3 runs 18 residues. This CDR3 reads CASSRGGLAGFTYNEQFF. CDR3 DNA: TGTGCCAGTAGTAGGGGTGGGCTAGCGGGCTTTACCTACAATGAGCAGTTCTTC.

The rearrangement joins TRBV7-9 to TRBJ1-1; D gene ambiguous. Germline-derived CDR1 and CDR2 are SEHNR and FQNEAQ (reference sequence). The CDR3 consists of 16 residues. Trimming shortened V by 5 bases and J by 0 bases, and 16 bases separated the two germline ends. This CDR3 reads CASSDLGRHMNTEAFF. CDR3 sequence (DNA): TGTGCCAGCAGCGATCTAGGCAGGCACATGAACACTGAAGCTTTCTTT.

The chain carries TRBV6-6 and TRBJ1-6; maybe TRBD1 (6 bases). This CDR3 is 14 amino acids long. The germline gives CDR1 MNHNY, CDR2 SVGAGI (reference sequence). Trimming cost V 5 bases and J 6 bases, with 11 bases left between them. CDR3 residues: CASSPGQTNSPLHF. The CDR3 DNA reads TGTGCCAGCAGTCCCGGACAGACTAATTCACCCCTCCACTTT.

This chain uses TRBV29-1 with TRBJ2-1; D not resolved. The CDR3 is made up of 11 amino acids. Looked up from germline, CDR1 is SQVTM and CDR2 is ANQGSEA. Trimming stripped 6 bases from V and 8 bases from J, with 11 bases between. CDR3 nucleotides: TGCAGCGTCGTTCGAGGATATGAGCAGTTCTTC. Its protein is CSVVRGYEQFF.

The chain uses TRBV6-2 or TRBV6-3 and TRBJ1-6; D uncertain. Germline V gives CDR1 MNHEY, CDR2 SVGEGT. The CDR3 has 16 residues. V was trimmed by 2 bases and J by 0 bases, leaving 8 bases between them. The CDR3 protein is CASSYRGDSYNSPLHF. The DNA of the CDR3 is TGTGCCAGCAGTTACCGGGGAGACTCCTATAATTCACCCCTCCACTTT.

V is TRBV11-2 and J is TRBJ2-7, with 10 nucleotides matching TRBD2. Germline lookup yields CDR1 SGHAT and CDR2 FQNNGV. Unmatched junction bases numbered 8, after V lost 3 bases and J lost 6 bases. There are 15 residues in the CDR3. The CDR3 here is CASSLMLAGALEQYF. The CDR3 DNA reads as TGTGCCAGCAGCTTGATGCTAGCGGGGGCCCTCGAGCAGTACTTC.

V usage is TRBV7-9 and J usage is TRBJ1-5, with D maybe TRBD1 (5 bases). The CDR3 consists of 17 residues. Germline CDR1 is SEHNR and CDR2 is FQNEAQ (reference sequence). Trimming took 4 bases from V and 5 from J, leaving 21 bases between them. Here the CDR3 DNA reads TGTGCCAGCAGCTACGGGGGACTAGCGGGGAATTATCAGCCCCAGCATTTT. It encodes CASSYGGLAGNYQPQHF.

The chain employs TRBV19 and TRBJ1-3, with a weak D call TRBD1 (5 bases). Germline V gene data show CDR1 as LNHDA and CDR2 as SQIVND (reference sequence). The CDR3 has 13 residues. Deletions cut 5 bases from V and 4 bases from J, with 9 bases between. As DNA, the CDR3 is TGTGCCAGTAGTCCCCGGACAGGAAACACCATATATTTT. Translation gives CASSPRTGNTIYF. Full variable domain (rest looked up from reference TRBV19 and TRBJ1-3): DGGITQSPKYLFRKEGQNVTLSCEQNLNHDAMYWYRQDPGQGLRLIYYSQIVNDFQKGDIAEGYSVSREKKESFPLTVTSAQKNPTAFYLCASSPRTGNTIYFGEGSWLTVV.

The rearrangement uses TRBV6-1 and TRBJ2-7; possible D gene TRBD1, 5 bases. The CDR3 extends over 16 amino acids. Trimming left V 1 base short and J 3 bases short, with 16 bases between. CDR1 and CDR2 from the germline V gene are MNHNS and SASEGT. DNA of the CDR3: TGTGCCAGCAGTGAAGGACAGACCTACCTCAGCTACGAGCAGTACTTC. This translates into CASSEGQTYLSYEQYF.

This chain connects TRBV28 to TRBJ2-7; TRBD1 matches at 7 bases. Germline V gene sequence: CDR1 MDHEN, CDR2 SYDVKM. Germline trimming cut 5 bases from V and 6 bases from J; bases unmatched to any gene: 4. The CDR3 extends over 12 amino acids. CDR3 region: CASSRQGSEQYF. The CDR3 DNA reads TGTGCCAGCAGTCGACAGGGAAGCGAGCAGTACTTC.

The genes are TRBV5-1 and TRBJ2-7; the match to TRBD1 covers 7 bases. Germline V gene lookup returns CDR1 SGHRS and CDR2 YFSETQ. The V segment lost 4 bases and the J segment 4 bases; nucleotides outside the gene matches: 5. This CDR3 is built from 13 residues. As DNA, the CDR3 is TGCGCCAGCAGCAAGGGACAGATATACGAGCAGTACTTC. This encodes CASSKGQIYEQYF.

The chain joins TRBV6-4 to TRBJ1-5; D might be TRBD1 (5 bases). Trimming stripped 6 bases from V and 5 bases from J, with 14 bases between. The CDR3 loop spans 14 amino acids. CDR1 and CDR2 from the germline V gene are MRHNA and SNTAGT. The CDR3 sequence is CASRRQQVYQPQHF. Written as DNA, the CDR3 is TGTGCCAGCAGGCGACAACAGGTCTATCAGCCCCAGCATTTT.

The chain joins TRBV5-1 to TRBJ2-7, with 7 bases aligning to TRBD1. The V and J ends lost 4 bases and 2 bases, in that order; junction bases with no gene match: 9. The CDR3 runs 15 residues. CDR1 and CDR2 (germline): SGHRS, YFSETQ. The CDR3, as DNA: TGCGCCAGCAGCCCAGTACCCGACAGGGCCTACGAGCAGTACTTC. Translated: CASSPVPDRAYEQYF.

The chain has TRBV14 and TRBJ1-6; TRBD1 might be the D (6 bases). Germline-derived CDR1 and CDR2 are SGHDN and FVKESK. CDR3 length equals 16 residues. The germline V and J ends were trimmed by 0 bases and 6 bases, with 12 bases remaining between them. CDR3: CASSQDQKGGNSPLHF. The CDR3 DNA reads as TGTGCCAGCAGCCAAGATCAGAAAGGGGGTAATTCACCCCTCCACTTT.

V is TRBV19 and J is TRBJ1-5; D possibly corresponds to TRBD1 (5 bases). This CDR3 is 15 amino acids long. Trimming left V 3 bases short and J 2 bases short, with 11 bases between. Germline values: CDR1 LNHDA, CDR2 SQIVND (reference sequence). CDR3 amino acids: CASSMGGAGNQPQHF. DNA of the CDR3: TGTGCCAGTAGTATGGGTGGGGCTGGCAATCAGCCCCAGCATTTT.

This chain's CDR3 is CATSDTTGYQETQYF. The CDR3, as DNA: TGTGCCACCAGTGATACAACGGGGTACCAAGAGACCCAGTACTTC. The V call is TRBV24-1, the J call TRBJ2-5; weak D call: TRBD2 (5 bases). The CDR3 contains 15 residues. V lost 3 bases to trimming and J lost 0 bases, with 10 bases between them. Germline V gives CDR1 KGHDR, CDR2 SFDVKD.

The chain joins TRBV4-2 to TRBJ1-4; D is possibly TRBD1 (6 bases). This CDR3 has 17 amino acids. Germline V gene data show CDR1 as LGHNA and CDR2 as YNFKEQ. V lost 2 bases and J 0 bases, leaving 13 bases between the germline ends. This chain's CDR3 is CASSQSGGFATNEKLFF. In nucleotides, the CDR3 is TGTGCCAGCAGCCAAAGCGGGGGCTTTGCAACTAATGAAAAACTGTTTTTT.

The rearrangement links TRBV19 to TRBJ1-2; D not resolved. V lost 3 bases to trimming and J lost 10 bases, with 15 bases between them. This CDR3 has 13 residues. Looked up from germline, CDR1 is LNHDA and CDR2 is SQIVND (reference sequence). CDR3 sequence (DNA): TGTGCCAGTAGTATGGGAAGGGCTTCTCCCTACACCTTC. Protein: CASSMGRASPYTF.

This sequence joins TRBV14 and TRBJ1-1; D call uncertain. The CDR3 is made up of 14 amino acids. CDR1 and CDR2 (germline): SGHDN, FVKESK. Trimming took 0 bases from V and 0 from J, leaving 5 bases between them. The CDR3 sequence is CASSQETVNTEAFF. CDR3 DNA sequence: TGTGCCAGCAGCCAAGAGACCGTGAACACTGAAGCTTTCTTT.

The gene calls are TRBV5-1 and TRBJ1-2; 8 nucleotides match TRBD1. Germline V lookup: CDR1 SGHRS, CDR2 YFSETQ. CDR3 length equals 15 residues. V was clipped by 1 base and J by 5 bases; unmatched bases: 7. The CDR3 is CASSLTGQGPYGYTF. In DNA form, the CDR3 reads TGCGCCAGCAGCTTGACAGGACAGGGTCCTTATGGCTACACCTTC.